The present T cell receptor (beta chain) was sequenced within a study of blood T cell repertoires in COVID-19. As for the study in general: COVID-19 samples collected from the United States, Italy and Spain covered acute and convalescent phases. Nucleic acid was either cDNA or gDNA, and it came from T cells, B-cell-depleted T cells, or PBMCs.

The Seattle patients, enrolled during active infection, were followed longitudinally. Germline-derived CDR1 and CDR2 are SGHAT and FQNNGV. CDR3 length: 16 amino acids. The V end lost 1 base, the J end lost 0 bases, and 13 bases lay between the germline ends. Per the study methods: Reference gene primers were amplified, and this amplification served to estimate nucleated cell counts. Here immunoSEQ multiplex PCR was the method, and the copy in TCRdb shows in-frame clones only, minus some. The V and J calls and clone size come from that table; D and trimming were worked out from the DNA. Altogether tens of thousands of clones are present, 86% being singletons, with the ten largest covering over 6%.

This sequence joins TRBV11-2 and TRBJ2-7; tentative D call: TRBD2 (6 bases). This TCR was recovered from a man older than 75 with COVID-19, enrolled during active disease. The sequencing sample was made of peripheral blood. DNA for the CDR3: TGTGCCAGCAGCTTAGTGGGAGGACCGTACTCCTACGAGCAGTACTTC. Protein: CASSLVGGPYSYEQYF.